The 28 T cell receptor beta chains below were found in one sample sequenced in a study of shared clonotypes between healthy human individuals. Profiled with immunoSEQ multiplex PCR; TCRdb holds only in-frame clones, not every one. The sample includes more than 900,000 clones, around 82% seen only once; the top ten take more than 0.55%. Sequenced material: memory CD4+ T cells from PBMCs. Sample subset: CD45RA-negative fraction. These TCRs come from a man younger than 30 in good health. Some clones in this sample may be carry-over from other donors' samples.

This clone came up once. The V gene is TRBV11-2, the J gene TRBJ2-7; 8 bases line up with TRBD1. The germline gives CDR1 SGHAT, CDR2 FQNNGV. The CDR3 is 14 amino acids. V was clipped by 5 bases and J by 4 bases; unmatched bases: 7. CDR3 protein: CASSEGTGLYEQYF. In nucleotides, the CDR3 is TGTGCCAGCAGCGAAGGGACAGGACTTTACGAGCAGTACTTC. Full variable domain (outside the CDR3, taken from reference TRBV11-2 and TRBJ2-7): EAGVAQSPRYKIIEKRQSVAFWCNPISGHATLYWYQQILGQGPKLLIQFQNNGVVDDSQLPKDRFSAERLKGVDSTLKIQPAKLEDSAVYLCASSEGTGLYEQYFGPGTRLTVT.

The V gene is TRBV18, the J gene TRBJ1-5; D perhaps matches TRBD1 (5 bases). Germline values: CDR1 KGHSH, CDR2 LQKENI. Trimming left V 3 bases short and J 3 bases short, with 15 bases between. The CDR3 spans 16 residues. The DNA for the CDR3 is TGTGCCAGCTCACCCGTGGGGGGATTAAACAATCAGCCCCAGCATTTT. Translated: CASSPVGGLNNQPQHF.

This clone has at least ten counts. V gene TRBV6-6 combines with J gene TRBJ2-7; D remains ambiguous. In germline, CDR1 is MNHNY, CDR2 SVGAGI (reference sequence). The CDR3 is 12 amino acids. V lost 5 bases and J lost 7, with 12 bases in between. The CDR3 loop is CASSPTSREQYF. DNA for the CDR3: TGTGCCAGCAGTCCAACCTCGAGGGAGCAGTACTTC.

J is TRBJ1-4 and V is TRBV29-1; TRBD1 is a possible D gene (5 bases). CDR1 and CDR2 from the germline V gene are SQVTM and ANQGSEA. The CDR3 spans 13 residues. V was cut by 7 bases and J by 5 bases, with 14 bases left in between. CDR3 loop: CSASRGANEKLFF. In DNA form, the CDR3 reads TGCAGCGCCTCGAGGGGAGCGAATGAAAAACTGTTTTTT.

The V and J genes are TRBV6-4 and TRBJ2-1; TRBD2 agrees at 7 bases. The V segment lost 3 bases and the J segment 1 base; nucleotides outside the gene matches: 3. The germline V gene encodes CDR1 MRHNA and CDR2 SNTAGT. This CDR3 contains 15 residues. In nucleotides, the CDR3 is TGTGCCAGCAGTGAAAGCGGGGTGTCCTACAATGAGCAGTTCTTC. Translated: CASSESGVSYNEQFF.

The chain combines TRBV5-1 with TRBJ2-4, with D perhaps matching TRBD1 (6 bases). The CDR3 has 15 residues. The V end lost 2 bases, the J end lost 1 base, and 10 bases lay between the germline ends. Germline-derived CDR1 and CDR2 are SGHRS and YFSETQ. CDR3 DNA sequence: TGCGCCAGCAGCTTAACTCAGGGGGCCAAAAACATTCAGTACTTC. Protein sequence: CASSLTQGAKNIQYF.

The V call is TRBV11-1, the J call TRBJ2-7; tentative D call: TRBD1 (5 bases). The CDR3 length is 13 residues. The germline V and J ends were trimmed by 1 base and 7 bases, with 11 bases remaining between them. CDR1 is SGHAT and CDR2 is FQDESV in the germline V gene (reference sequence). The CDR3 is CASSLGGAGEQYF. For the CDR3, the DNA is TGTGCCAGCAGCTTAGGGGGCGCCGGTGAGCAGTACTTC.

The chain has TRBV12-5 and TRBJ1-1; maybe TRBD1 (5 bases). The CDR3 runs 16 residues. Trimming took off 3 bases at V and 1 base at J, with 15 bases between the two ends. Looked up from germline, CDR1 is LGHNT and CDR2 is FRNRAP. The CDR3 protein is CASGFGGGGRNTEAFF. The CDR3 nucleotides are TGTGCTAGTGGTTTTGGGGGAGGAGGCCGGAACACTGAAGCTTTCTTT.

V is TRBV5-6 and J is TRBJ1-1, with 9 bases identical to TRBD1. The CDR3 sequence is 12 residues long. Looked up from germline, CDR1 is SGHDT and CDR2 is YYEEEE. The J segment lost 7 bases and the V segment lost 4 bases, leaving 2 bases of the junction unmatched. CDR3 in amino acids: CASSTDRGEAFF. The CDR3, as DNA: TGTGCCAGCAGCACGGACAGGGGTGAAGCTTTCTTT. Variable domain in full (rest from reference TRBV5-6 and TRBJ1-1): DAGVTQSPTHLIKTRGQQVTLRCSPKSGHDTVSWYQQALGQGPQFIFQYYEEEERQRGNFPDRFSGHQFPNYSSELNVNALLLGDSALYLCASSTDRGEAFFGQGTRLTVV.

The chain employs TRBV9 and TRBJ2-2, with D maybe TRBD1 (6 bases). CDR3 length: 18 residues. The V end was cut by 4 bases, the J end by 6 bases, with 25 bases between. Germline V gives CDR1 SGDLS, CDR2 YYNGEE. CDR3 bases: TGTGCCAGCAGCTTTTCCCCCCGACAGGTGATAGGCCCCGGGGAGCTGTTTTTT. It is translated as CASSFSPRQVIGPGELFF.

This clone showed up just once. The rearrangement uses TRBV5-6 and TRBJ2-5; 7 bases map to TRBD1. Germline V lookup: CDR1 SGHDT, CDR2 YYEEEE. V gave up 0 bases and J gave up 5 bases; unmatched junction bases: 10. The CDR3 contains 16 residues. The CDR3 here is CASSLVPGQRAETQYF. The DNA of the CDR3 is TGTGCCAGCAGCTTGGTTCCGGGACAGAGAGCGGAGACCCAGTACTTC.

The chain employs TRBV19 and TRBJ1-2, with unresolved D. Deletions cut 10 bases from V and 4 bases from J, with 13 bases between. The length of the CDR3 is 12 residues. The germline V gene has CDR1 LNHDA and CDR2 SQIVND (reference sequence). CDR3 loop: CATSPEGYGYTF. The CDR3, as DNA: TGTGCCACTTCCCCAGAGGGCTATGGCTACACCTTC.

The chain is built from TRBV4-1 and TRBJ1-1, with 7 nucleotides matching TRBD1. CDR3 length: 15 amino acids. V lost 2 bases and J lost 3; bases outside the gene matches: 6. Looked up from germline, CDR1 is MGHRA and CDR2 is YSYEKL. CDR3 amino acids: CASSQRQGRDTEAFF. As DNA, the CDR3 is TGCGCCAGCAGCCAACGACAGGGAAGGGACACTGAAGCTTTCTTT.

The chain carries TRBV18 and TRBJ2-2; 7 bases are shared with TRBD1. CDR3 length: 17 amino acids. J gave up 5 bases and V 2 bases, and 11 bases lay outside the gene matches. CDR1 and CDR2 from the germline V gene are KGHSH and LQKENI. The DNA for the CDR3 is TGTGCCAGCTCACCAACTATGGACAGGATTGAAACCGGGGAGCTGTTTTTT. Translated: CASSPTMDRIETGELFF. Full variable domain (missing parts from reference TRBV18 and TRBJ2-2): NAGVMQNPRHLVRRRGQEARLRCSPMKGHSHVYWYRQLPEEGLKFMVYLQKENIIDESGMPKERFSAEFPKEGPSILRIQQVVRGDSAAYFCASSPTMDRIETGELFFGEGSRLTVL.

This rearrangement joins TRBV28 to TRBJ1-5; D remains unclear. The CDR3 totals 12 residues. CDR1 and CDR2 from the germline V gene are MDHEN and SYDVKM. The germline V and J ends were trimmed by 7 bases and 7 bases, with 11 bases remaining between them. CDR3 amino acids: CASTPSRQPQHF. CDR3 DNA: TGTGCCAGCACCCCTAGTCGGCAGCCCCAGCATTTT. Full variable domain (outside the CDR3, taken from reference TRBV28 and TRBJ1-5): DVKVTQSSRYLVKRTGEKVFLECVQDMDHENMFWYRQDPGLGLRLIYFSYDVKMKEKGDIPEGYSVSREKKERFSLILESASTNQTSMYLCASTPSRQPQHFGDGTRLSIL.

DNA for the CDR3: TGTGCCAGCAGCCAGACCCCCAGGGAGTACCAAGAGACCCAGTACTTC. It specifies CASSQTPREYQETQYF. The J gene is TRBJ2-5, the V gene TRBV7-6; TRBD1 or TRBD2 may be the D gene (5 bases each). Germline lookup yields CDR1 SGHVS and CDR2 FNYEAQ. CDR3 length: 16 residues. Deletions cut 5 bases from V and 0 bases from J, with 16 bases between.

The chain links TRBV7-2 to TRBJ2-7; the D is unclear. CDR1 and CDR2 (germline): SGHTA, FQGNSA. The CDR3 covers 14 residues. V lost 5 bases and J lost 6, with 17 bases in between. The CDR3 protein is CASSPELDGREQYF. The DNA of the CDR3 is TGTGCCAGCAGCCCCGAATTAGACGGTCGCGAGCAGTACTTC.

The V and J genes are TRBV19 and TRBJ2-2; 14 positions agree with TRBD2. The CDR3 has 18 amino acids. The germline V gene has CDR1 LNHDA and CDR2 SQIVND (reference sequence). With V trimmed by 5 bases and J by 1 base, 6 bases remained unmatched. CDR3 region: CASSVGLAGGQNTGELFF. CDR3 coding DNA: TGTGCCAGTAGTGTCGGACTAGCGGGAGGACAGAACACCGGGGAGCTGTTTTTT.

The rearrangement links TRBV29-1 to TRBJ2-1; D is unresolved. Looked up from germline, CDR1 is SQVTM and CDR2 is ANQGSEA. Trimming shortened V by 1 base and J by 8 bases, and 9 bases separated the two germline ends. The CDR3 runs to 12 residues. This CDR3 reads CSVEGQRDEQFF. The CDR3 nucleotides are TGCAGCGTTGAAGGCCAACGCGATGAGCAGTTCTTC.

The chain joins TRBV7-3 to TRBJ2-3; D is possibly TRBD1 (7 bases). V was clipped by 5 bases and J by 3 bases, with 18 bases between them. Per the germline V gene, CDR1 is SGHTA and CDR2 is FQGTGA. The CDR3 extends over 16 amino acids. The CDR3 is CASSAPGGWTTDTQYF. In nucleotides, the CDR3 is TGTGCCAGCAGCGCACCAGGGGGGTGGACGACAGATACGCAGTATTTT.

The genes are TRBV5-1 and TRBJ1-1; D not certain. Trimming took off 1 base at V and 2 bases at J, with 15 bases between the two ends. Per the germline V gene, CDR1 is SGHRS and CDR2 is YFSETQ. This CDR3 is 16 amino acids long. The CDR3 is CASSLLPGGSNTEAFF. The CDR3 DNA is TGCGCCAGCAGCTTGCTGCCCGGTGGGAGTAACACTGAAGCTTTCTTT.

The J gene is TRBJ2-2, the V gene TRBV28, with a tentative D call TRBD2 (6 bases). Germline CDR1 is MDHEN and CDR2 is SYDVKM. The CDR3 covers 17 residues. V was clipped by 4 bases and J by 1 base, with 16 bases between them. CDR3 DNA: TGTGCCAGCAGTTCCTCGTTGGGGCGGGGGAACACCGGGGAGCTGTTTTTT. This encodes CASSSSLGRGNTGELFF.

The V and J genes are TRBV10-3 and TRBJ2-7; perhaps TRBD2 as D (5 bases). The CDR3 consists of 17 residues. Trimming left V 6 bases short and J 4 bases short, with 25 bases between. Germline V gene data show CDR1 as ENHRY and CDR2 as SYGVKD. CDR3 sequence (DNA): TGTGCCATCAGGGCCGGACGGGATGCCCCAATAGGGTACGAGCAGTACTTC. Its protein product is CAIRAGRDAPIGYEQYF.

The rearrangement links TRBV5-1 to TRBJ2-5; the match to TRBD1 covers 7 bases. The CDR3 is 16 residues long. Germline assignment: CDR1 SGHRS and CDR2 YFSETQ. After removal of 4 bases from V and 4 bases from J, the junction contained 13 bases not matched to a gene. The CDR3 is CASSPLGQPAGETQYF. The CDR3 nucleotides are TGCGCCAGCAGCCCTTTGGGACAGCCTGCGGGAGAGACCCAGTACTTC.

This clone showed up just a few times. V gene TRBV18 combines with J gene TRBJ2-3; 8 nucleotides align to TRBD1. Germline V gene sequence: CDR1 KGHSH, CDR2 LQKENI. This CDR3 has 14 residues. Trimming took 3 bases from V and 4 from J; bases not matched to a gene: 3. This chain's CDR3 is CASSPVDRADTQYF. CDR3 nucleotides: TGTGCCAGCTCACCGGTGGACAGGGCAGATACGCAGTATTTT. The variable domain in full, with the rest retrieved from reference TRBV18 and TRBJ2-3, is NAGVMQNPRHLVRRRGQEARLRCSPMKGHSHVYWYRQLPEEGLKFMVYLQKENIIDESGMPKERFSAEFPKEGPSILRIQQVVRGDSAAYFCASSPVDRADTQYFGPGTRLTVL.

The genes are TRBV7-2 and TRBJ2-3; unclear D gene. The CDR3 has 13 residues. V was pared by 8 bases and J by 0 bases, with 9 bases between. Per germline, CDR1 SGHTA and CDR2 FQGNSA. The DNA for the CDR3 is TGTGCCAGCGGATCTCCTAGCACAGATACGCAGTATTTT. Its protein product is CASGSPSTDTQYF.

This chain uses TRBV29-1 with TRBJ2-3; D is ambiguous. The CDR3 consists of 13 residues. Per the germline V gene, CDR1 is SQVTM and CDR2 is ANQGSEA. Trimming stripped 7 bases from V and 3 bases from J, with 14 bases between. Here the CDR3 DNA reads TGCAGCGGCGACAATGGTGGGACAGATACGCAGTATTTT. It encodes CSGDNGGTDTQYF.

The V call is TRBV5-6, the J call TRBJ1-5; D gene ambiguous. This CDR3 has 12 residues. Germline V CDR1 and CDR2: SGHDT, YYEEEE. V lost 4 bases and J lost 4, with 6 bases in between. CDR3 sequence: CASSHPNQPQHF. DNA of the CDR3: TGTGCCAGCAGCCATCCAAATCAGCCCCAGCATTTT. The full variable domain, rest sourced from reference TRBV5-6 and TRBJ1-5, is DAGVTQSPTHLIKTRGQQVTLRCSPKSGHDTVSWYQQALGQGPQFIFQYYEEEERQRGNFPDRFSGHQFPNYSSELNVNALLLGDSALYLCASSHPNQPQHFGDGTRLSIL.